Presented here are 11 T cell receptor beta chains from one specimen sequenced in a study of regulatory and conventional T cells in RAG deficiency. The sorted regulatory T cells were CD4+, CD25-high and CD127-low, with genomic DNA sequenced. Clones were sequenced by immunoSEQ multiplex PCR, and TCRdb holds only the in-frame ones, with some missing. The sample has roughly 30,000 clones; 85% to 95% are singletons. This same sample was also part of a study on regulatory T cells. That paper states: The primer mix had 52 TRBV and 13 TRBJ primers.

Material for sequencing was Tregs sorted from blood. All receptors come from a human donor in good health.

The V and J genes are TRBV18 and TRBJ2-1; 10 bases map to TRBD2. The germline gives CDR1 KGHSH, CDR2 LQKENI. V lost 3 bases to trimming and J lost 14 bases; unmatched junction nucleotides: 16. The CDR3 extends over 16 amino acids. CDR3 sequence: CASSPYTVAGGLFEFF. CDR3 sequence (DNA): TGTGCCAGCTCACCGTATACCGTAGCGGGGGGCCTTTTTGAGTTCTTC.

This clone was found once. The CDR3 here is CASSTFRQGNEQFF. CDR3 nucleotides: TGTGCCAGTAGTACTTTCCGACAGGGGAATGAGCAGTTCTTC. The rearrangement uses TRBV19 and TRBJ2-1; 8 nucleotides match TRBD1. V gave up 4 bases and J gave up 7 bases; unmatched junction bases: 6. CDR3 size: 14 residues. CDR1 and CDR2 from the germline V gene are LNHDA and SQIVND (reference sequence).

This chain uses TRBV7-8 with TRBJ2-6; unclear D gene. V lost 5 bases and J lost 0, with 8 bases in between. Germline CDR1 is SGHVS and CDR2 is FQNEAQ. The CDR3 runs to 15 residues. CDR3 in DNA: TGTGCCAGCAGCACTGGCACCTCTGGGGCCAACGTCCTGACTTTC. Translated, it gives CASSTGTSGANVLTF.

The chain is built from TRBV7-9 and TRBJ1-1; TRBD1 is a possible D gene (5 bases). Germline assignment: CDR1 SEHNR and CDR2 FQNEAQ (reference sequence). V lost 5 bases and J lost 5, with 9 bases in between. The CDR3 runs to 12 residues. The CDR3 DNA reads TGTGCCAGCAGCCTTAGGGGTACTGAAGCTTTCTTT. It translates to CASSLRGTEAFF.

The V call is TRBV21-1, the J call TRBJ2-2. TRBV21-1 is a pseudogene locus. The CDR3 runs 17 residues. This CDR3 reads CASSKVPGRGQGGELFF. CDR3 bases: TGTGCCAGCAGCAAAGTCCCAGGGAGGGGGCAGGGCGGGGAGCTGTTTTTT.

J is TRBJ1-5 and V is TRBV28; the D is unclear. V gave up 8 bases and J gave up 0 bases, with 11 bases separating them. Germline CDR1 reads MDHEN; CDR2 reads SYDVKM. The CDR3 has 14 residues. The CDR3 sequence is CASRPLLSNQPQHF. CDR3 nucleotide sequence: TGTGCCAGCCGCCCCCTCCTTAGCAATCAGCCCCAGCATTTT.

The V call is TRBV21-1, the J call TRBJ2-7; TRBD1, the D gene given by the table, was not confirmed from the DNA. TRBV21-1 is given as a pseudogene. CDR3 length: 16 amino acids. CDR3 region: CASSIRGKQSSYEQYF. The CDR3 bases are TGTGCCAGCAGCATCAGGGGGAAACAGAGCTCCTACGAGCAGTACTTC.

The chain combines TRBV9 with TRBJ1-1, with D maybe TRBD1 (5 bases). Germline V gives CDR1 SGDLS, CDR2 YYNGEE. Trimming removed 2 bases at V and 3 bases at J, with 11 bases between. The CDR3 extends over 14 amino acids. The CDR3 nucleotides are TGTGCCAGCAGCGTTGGGGACTGGGACACTGAAGCTTTCTTT. Translating gives CASSVGDWDTEAFF.

The chain carries TRBV19 and TRBJ2-5; D call uncertain. The DNA end is a closer match to TRBJ2-7, so the J assignment may be wrong. In germline, CDR1 is LNHDA, CDR2 SQIVND (reference sequence). The CDR3 spans 11 residues. Here the CDR3 reads CASSRGYEQYF. Here the CDR3 DNA reads TGTGCCAGTAGTAGGGGCTACGAGCAGTACTTC.

The chain carries TRBV6-5 and TRBJ1-2; 7 positions match TRBD1. This CDR3 spans 16 amino acids. J lost 2 bases, V lost 2 bases, and 8 bases had no gene match. Germline V gene data show CDR1 as MNHEY and CDR2 as SVGAGI. The CDR3 is CASSYTGEGANYGYTF. In DNA, the CDR3 is TGTGCCAGCAGTTACACAGGGGAAGGGGCCAACTATGGCTACACCTTC.

The chain couples TRBV6-1 to TRBJ2-7, with D hard to call. The ends were cut back, 3 bases at V and 2 bases at J, with 8 bases in the middle. Germline-derived CDR1 and CDR2 are MNHNS and SASEGT. This CDR3 is built from 13 residues. CDR3 in DNA: TGTGCCAGCAGTGAGGACGGTACCTACGAGCAGTACTTC. Protein: CASSEDGTYEQYF.